The following is a T cell receptor (beta chain) sequence with its context. Its specificity is unknown. The source of the sample is a study of blood T cells in healthy people across ages. Findings of the study overall: Per million T cells, the diversity of TCR beta decreased roughly linearly as age advanced.

Donors ranged from 6 to 90 years old and were healthy Caucasians in Russia. The second PCR ran roughly 6 to 11 cycles with a sample-barcoded 5' primer and J-beta primers. TCRdb re-derived calls from the 5' RACE reads in MiXCR, one entry per CDR3 protein. The sample carries roughly 730,000 distinct CDR3 sequences, roughly three fifths recorded once. The CDR3 sequence is 15 residues long. Trimming removed 1 base from V and 0 bases from J, with 9 bases in between. Sequences were obtained from blood. The TCR comes from a man aged 40-50 years in good health. The gene calls are TRBV12-3 or TRBV12-4 and TRBJ1-2; D gene uncertain. The CDR3 DNA is TGTGCCAGCAGTTTAGTTTCAGACCCTAACTATGGCTACACCTTC. Protein: CASSLVSDPNYGYTF.